The TCR beta chain described here comes from a study of spatial heterogeneity in lung cancer. Overall study context: Sequenced were any available follow-up PBMC samples, which had been obtained a median of roughly 23 months after resection. The library had UMIs, and each TCR and UMI pair averaged more than ten raw reads.

CDR1 is SGHVS, CDR2 FNYEAQ, per germline. This CDR3 is built from 14 residues. With 1 base removed from V and 5 bases from J, the gap between germline ends came to 12 bases. The sample holds many counts of this clonotype. Every TCR cDNA molecule bore a unique molecular identifier. From the 5' RACE reads, TCRdb called clonotypes with MiXCR, one entry per CDR3 protein. This table holds roughly 120,000 distinct CDR3 sequences, less than 15% found once. Time point described: blood at routine non-recurrence follow-up after resection. The study sequenced unsorted whole RNA from tumor, nontumor lung or frozen PBMC.

The J gene is TRBJ2-7, the V gene TRBV7-6; possibly TRBD1 or TRBD2 for D (5 bases each). The sample consisted of PBMCs, taken at follow-up. The clonotype comes from a male donor with early-stage non-small cell lung cancer. DNA for the CDR3: TGTGCCAGCAGCTTAGGAGGGGTTCAGAACGAGCAGTACTTC. Amino acids: CASSLGGVQNEQYF.